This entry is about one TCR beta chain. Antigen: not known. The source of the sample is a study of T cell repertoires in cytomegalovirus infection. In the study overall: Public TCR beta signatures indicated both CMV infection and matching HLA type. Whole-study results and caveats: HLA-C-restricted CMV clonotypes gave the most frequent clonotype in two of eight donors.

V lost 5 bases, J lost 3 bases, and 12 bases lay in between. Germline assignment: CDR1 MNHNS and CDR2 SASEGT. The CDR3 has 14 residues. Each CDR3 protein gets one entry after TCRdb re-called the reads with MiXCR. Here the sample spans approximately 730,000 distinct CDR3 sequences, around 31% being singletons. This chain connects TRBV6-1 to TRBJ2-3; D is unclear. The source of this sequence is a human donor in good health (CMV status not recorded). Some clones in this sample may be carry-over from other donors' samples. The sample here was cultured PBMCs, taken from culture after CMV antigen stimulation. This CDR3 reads CASSYEARTDTQYF. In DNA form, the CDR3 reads TGTGCCAGCAGTTATGAGGCTCGTACAGATACGCAGTATTTT.